The 11 T cell receptor beta chains in this list originate from one sample, sequenced in a study of early T cells in non-severe SARS-CoV-2 infection. MiXCR was run by TCRdb on the 5' RACE reads, yielding one entry per CDR3 protein. Of some 71,000 distinct CDR3 sequences listed, about 10% are singletons. Sequenced material: whole blood. These TCRs come from an adult who was a healthcare worker with PCR-confirmed SARS-CoV-2 infection or an uninfected control (not recorded which).

This clonotype was recorded a few times. This CDR3 is CASSLAVADNEQFF. For the CDR3, the DNA is TGTGCCAGCTCTCTCGCCGTGGCAGACAATGAGCAGTTCTTC. The V call is TRBV18, the J call TRBJ2-1, with unresolved D. The CDR3 spans 14 residues. The germline gives CDR1 KGHSH, CDR2 LQKENI. Trimming cost V 6 bases and J 5 bases, with 14 bases left between them.

This clonotype was recorded at least ten times. The CDR3 here is CSAFQRPGLPSSEQFF. Here the CDR3 DNA reads TGCAGTGCCTTCCAAAGACCGGGACTTCCCTCCAGTGAGCAGTTCTTC. The V call is TRBV20-1, the J call TRBJ2-1; a weak D match, TRBD2 (6 bases). The V gene's germline CDR1 is DFQATT and CDR2 SNEGSKA (reference sequence). The CDR3 totals 16 residues. Trimming stripped 6 bases from V and 9 bases from J, with 27 bases between.

This clonotype showed up just a few times. V usage is TRBV6-5 and J usage is TRBJ1-3, with 7 bases matching TRBD1. This CDR3 contains 17 residues. The germline gives CDR1 MNHEY, CDR2 SVGAGI. V was pared by 4 bases and J by 0 bases, with 9 bases of the junction left unmatched. In DNA form, the CDR3 reads TGTGCCAGCAGTTCGGACAGGCTGATATACTCTGGAAACACCATATATTTT. Protein product: CASSSDRLIYSGNTIYF.

There are a few counts of this clonotype. The gene calls are TRBV7-2 and TRBJ2-5; 8 nucleotides match TRBD2. CDR3 size: 14 residues. The germline V gene encodes CDR1 SGHTA and CDR2 FQGNSA. The V segment lost 2 bases and the J segment 5 bases; nucleotides outside the gene matches: 4. CDR3 sequence: CASSLTGGPETQYF. The CDR3 DNA sequence: TGTGCCAGCAGCTTAACGGGGGGGCCGGAGACCCAGTACTTC.

This clonotype was seen repeatedly, ten times or more. The CDR3 loop is CAILRDSLNSSGNTIYF. CDR3 nucleotides: TGTGCCATCCTCCGGGACAGCTTAAATTCCTCTGGAAACACCATATATTTT. J is TRBJ1-3 and V is TRBV2; 7 positions agree with TRBD1. Looked up from germline, CDR1 is SNHLY and CDR2 is FYNNEI. The CDR3 length is 17 residues. Trimming removed 10 bases from V and 0 bases from J; junction bases left unmatched: 15.

This clonotype was detected ten times or more. The chain recombines TRBV6-5 with TRBJ2-1; D might be TRBD2 (6 bases). The CDR3 is 16 residues long. V was trimmed by 0 bases and J by 10 bases, leaving 19 bases between them. Germline V gene lookup returns CDR1 MNHEY and CDR2 SVGAGI. The CDR3 reads CASSYSSPDYASEQFF. CDR3 DNA sequence: TGTGCCAGCAGTTACTCGAGCCCGGACTACGCCTCGGAGCAGTTCTTC.

The CDR3 protein is CASSLVPWASGKETQYF. CDR3 coding DNA: TGTGCCAGCAGCTTAGTCCCCTGGGCTAGCGGAAAAGAGACCCAGTACTTC. The chain links TRBV7-2 to TRBJ2-5, with 7 bases matching TRBD2. CDR3 length: 17 amino acids. The V and J ends lost 1 base and 3 bases, in that order; junction bases with no gene match: 11. Germline CDR1 SGHTA, CDR2 FQGNSA.

This clonotype was found many times. The CDR3 DNA follows: TGTGCCAGCAGCACGACGGACTTTTACAATGAGCAGTTCTTC. Residues: CASSTTDFYNEQFF. The chain combines TRBV9 with TRBJ2-1, with a tentative D call TRBD2 (5 bases). This CDR3 region has 14 residues. Germline-derived CDR1 and CDR2 are SGDLS and YYNGEE. Trimming removed 4 bases from V and 4 bases from J, with 12 bases in between.

This clonotype has just a few counts. This chain joins TRBV12-3 or TRBV12-4 and TRBJ1-3; no firm D call. Trimming removed 5 bases at V and 8 bases at J, with 16 bases between. This CDR3 has 14 residues. For the CDR3, the DNA is TGTGCCAGCAGTAGGGCAGGCCAACCGGACACCATATATTTT. It is translated as CASSRAGQPDTIYF.

At least ten counts were recorded for this clonotype. The CDR3 region is CANSVVGYSGNTIYF. CDR3 in DNA: TGTGCCAATAGCGTTGTAGGGTACTCTGGAAACACCATATATTTT. The chain employs TRBV7-2 and TRBJ1-3, with D unresolved. V lost 10 bases and J 0 bases, leaving 16 bases between the germline ends. The CDR3 length is 15 residues. The germline V gene encodes CDR1 SGHTA and CDR2 FQGNSA.

There are many counts of this clonotype. The chain combines TRBV29-1 with TRBJ2-7; TRBD2 matches 10 bases. Germline V lookup: CDR1 SQVTM, CDR2 ANQGSEA. The V segment lost 5 bases and the J segment 7 bases; nucleotides outside the gene matches: 8. The CDR3 loop spans 13 amino acids. CDR3 nucleotide sequence: TGCAGCGTTCGTCCTAGCGGGAGTAGGGAGCAGTACTTC. This sequence encodes CSVRPSGSREQYF.